A single sample is the source of the 23 T cell receptor beta chains below, sequenced in a study of regulatory T cells in long-lasting Graves disease. Building the TCR beta libraries relied on iRepertoire HTBI primers, and CDR3 regions underwent Arm-PCR. TCRdb itself ran the multiplex PCR reads through MiXCR, one entry per CDR3 protein. The sample lists roughly 500,000 distinct CDR3 sequences; around 12% were seen once. Time point noted: newly diagnosed GD, antithyroid drugs for less than 3 months. From RNA extracted from PBMCs, the TCR library was made. This sample was also put to use in a study of T cells in Graves' hyperthyroidism and ophthalmopathy.

The sequences come from peripheral blood mononuclear cells (PBMCs), collected at new diagnosis, from a patient treated with antithyroid drugs. All receptors come from a woman aged 25 to 39 with Graves disease.

The sample holds many counts of this clonotype. The genes are TRBV10-3 and TRBJ2-2, with TRBD2 matching 11 bases. Germline V gene sequence: CDR1 ENHRY, CDR2 SYGVKD. This CDR3 comprises 17 residues. The V segment lost 8 bases and the J segment 0 bases; nucleotides outside the gene matches: 8. CDR3 loop: CAIPGTSGTTNTGELFF. Written as DNA, the CDR3 is TGTGCCATCCCCGGGACTAGCGGAACTACGAACACCGGGGAGCTGTTTTTT.

The chain joins TRBV15 to TRBJ2-1; tentative D call: TRBD2 (5 bases). CDR3 length: 15 residues. V was clipped by 5 bases and J by 10 bases, with 21 bases between them. The germline V gene encodes CDR1 LNHNV and CDR2 YYDKDF (reference sequence). The CDR3 loop reads CATSSYPDGGPEQFF. The CDR3 bases are TGTGCCACCAGCTCATATCCCGATGGAGGCCCGGAGCAGTTCTTC. Filled out from reference TRBV15 and TRBJ2-1, the complete variable domain reads DAMVIQNPRYQVTQFGKPVTLSCSQTLNHNVMYWYQQKSSQAPKLLFHYYDKDFNNEADTPDNFQSRRPNTSFCFLDIRSPGLGDTAMYLCATSSYPDGGPEQFFGPGTRLTVL.

This clonotype was seen many times. V is TRBV12-3 or TRBV12-4 and J is TRBJ2-5; 9 bases map to TRBD2. The CDR3 loop spans 16 amino acids. Trimming at V came to 4 bases and at J to 1 base, leaving 7 bases not matched to a gene. The CDR3 DNA sequence: TGTGCCAGCAGTTACCGGCGGGGGGGGCCCCAAGAGACCCAGTACTTC. Amino acids: CASSYRRGGPQETQYF.

The table lists this clonotype with many counts. The chain employs TRBV15 and TRBJ1-6, with a possible D match to TRBD1 (5 bases). CDR1 and CDR2 from the germline V gene are LNHNV and YYDKDF (reference sequence). This CDR3 region has 15 residues. Trimming stripped 8 bases from V and 9 bases from J, with 20 bases between. The CDR3 DNA sequence: TGTGCCACCGCGGACACGGCCGACGGGGGTTCACCCCTCCACTTT. Translated, it gives CATADTADGGSPLHF.

As regards this clonotype: A junction end diverges from the germline sequence, so it may reflect a read error. The gene calls are TRBV19 and TRBJ1-2, with D hard to call. CDR1 is LNHDA and CDR2 is SQIVND in the germline V gene (reference sequence). This CDR3 is built from 12 residues. CDR3 amino acids: CASSRGNYGYTF. The DNA for the CDR3 is TGTGCCAGCAGTAGAGGGAACTATGGCTACACCTTC.

This clonotype came up many times. The V call is TRBV5-6, the J call TRBJ2-5, with D possibly TRBD1 on 5 matching bases. The CDR3 length is 15 residues. V was pared by 2 bases and J by 1 base, with 12 bases between. Per the germline V gene, CDR1 is SGHDT and CDR2 is YYEEEE. In nucleotides, the CDR3 is TGTGCCAGCAGCTTCCTCGGCAGGGCCCAAGAGACCCAGTACTTC. It encodes CASSFLGRAQETQYF.

In the case of this clonotype: This clone may be a read error of a much larger clone one base away. The gene calls are TRBV29-1 and TRBJ1-6; the D is unclear. From germline, CDR1 is SQVTM and CDR2 ANQGSEA. This CDR3 comprises 13 residues. CDR3 DNA: TGCAGCGTTTCTAGGGAGTATGGGTCACCCCTCCGCTTT. Translated, it gives CSVSREYGSPLRF.

Many counts were recorded for this clonotype. The chain couples TRBV28 to TRBJ2-5; D gene unclear. Germline CDR1 is MDHEN and CDR2 is SYDVKM. Between the trimmed V and J ends, which lost 3 bases and 1 base, there was a span of 9 bases. The CDR3 sequence is 14 residues long. The CDR3 DNA follows: TGTGCCAGCAGTTTGAGCCTACCCCAAGAGACCCAGTACTTC. Translation: CASSLSLPQETQYF.

Concerning this clonotype: The junction departs from the called germline gene at one end, perhaps through a read error. The chain combines TRBV6-1 with TRBJ2-3, with D maybe TRBD2 (5 bases). Looked up from germline, CDR1 is MNHNS and CDR2 is SASEGT. This CDR3 contains 14 residues. CDR3 sequence: CASSPGPSGDTQYF. The DNA for the CDR3 is TGCGCCAGCAGTCCTGGACCTTCGGGGGATACGCAGTATTTT.

The chain recombines TRBV7-2 with TRBJ2-1, with 10 bases that match TRBD2. Germline V gives CDR1 SGHTA, CDR2 FQGNSA. The CDR3 has 15 amino acids. V lost 1 base and J lost 9; bases outside the gene matches: 6. CDR3 residues: CASSLGLAGVSEQFF. CDR3 nucleotide sequence: TGTGCCAGCAGCTTAGGGCTAGCGGGAGTAAGTGAGCAGTTCTTC.

This clonotype was detected only a few times. This chain uses TRBV19 with TRBJ2-1, with a possible D match to TRBD2 (6 bases). V was trimmed by 8 bases and J by 1 base, leaving 12 bases between them. Germline V gene sequence: CDR1 LNHDA, CDR2 SQIVND (reference sequence). The length of the CDR3 is 14 residues. In DNA form, the CDR3 reads TGTGCCAGTTGCCTCCGGGGGTCCTACAATGAGCAGTTCTTC. Protein sequence: CASCLRGSYNEQFF.

This clonotype has a count of ten or more. This rearrangement joins TRBV28 to TRBJ2-2, with a possible D match to TRBD2 (7 bases). V lost 2 bases and J 2 bases, leaving 12 bases between the germline ends. Germline V gene lookup returns CDR1 MDHEN and CDR2 SYDVKM. The CDR3 loop spans 16 amino acids. CDR3 nucleotides: TGTGCCAGCAGTTTACGGGGGGCCCCTAACACCGGGGAGCTGTTTTTT. The encoded protein is CASSLRGAPNTGELFF.

This clonotype was counted between two and nine times. V is TRBV6-2 or TRBV6-3 and J is TRBJ2-1; TRBD2 agrees at 9 bases. The CDR3 consists of 15 residues. V gave up 6 bases and J gave up 0 bases; unmatched junction bases: 3. Per the germline V gene, CDR1 is MNHEY and CDR2 is SVGEGT. The DNA of the CDR3 is TGTGCCAGCAGACGACTAGCGGTCTCCTACAATGAGCAGTTCTTC. Translation gives CASRRLAVSYNEQFF.

This clonotype was recorded many times. The chain joins TRBV12-3 or TRBV12-4 to TRBJ1-5; 7 nucleotides line up with TRBD1. The ends lost 4 bases at V and 3 bases at J; junction bases unmatched: 9. This CDR3 spans 16 amino acids. For the CDR3, the DNA is TGTGCCAGCAGTTCCAAGGGGACAGCTCACAATCAGCCCCAGCATTTT. It yields the protein CASSSKGTAHNQPQHF.

This clonotype was picked up many times. V usage is TRBV28 and J usage is TRBJ1-5, with D possibly being TRBD1 (5 bases). Looked up from germline, CDR1 is MDHEN and CDR2 is SYDVKM. Trimming pared 5 bases from V and 1 base from J, leaving 21 bases between. This CDR3 spans 18 amino acids. CDR3 coding DNA: TGTGCCAGCAGTCCAAAATCGAGAAGGAGGGGAAGCAATCAGCCCCAGCATTTT. It yields the protein CASSPKSRRRGSNQPQHF.

At least ten counts were recorded for this clonotype. The rearrangement joins TRBV5-1 to TRBJ2-2; possible D gene TRBD2, 6 bases. CDR1 is SGHRS and CDR2 is YFSETQ in the germline V gene. Trimming left V 5 bases short and J 0 bases short, with 11 bases between. The CDR3 consists of 15 residues. The CDR3 coding sequence is TGCGCCAGCAGATTTGCGGGGACGAACACCGGGGAGCTGTTTTTT. Translated: CASRFAGTNTGELFF.

As concerns this clonotype: A much larger clone is a single base away; this may be a read error. The chain employs TRBV7-2 and TRBJ1-1, with no clear D. This CDR3 is 13 amino acids long. Germline loops: CDR1 SGHTA, CDR2 FQGNSA. CDR3 amino acids: CAGSVDQWAEAFF. The DNA for the CDR3 is TGTGCCGGCAGCGTAGACCAATGGGCTGAAGCTTTCTTT.

This clonotype appeared a few times. This chain links TRBV5-1 with TRBJ2-1; TRBD2 agrees at 7 bases. This CDR3 region has 15 residues. The germline V gene has CDR1 SGHRS and CDR2 YFSETQ. The V gene end was trimmed by 0 bases and the J gene end by 5 bases; junction bases not matched to a gene: 5. CDR3 in DNA: TGCGCCAGCAGCTTGGCCGTCGGGGGGAACAATGAGCAGTTCTTC. It codes for CASSLAVGGNNEQFF.

The sample holds a few counts of this clonotype. The genes are TRBV5-6 and TRBJ1-1, with D possibly matching TRBD1 (5 bases). This CDR3 region has 16 residues. The ends were cut back, 2 bases at V and 0 bases at J, with 14 bases in the middle. Looked up from germline, CDR1 is SGHDT and CDR2 is YYEEEE. This CDR3 reads CASSFGLGRMNTEAFF. DNA for the CDR3: TGTGCCAGCAGCTTTGGCCTGGGACGGATGAACACTGAAGCTTTCTTT.

There are many counts of this clonotype. The genes are TRBV5-1 and TRBJ2-7; 9 nucleotides agree with TRBD1. The CDR3 runs 15 residues. V lost 7 bases to trimming and J lost 4 bases; unmatched junction nucleotides: 12. CDR1 SGHRS and CDR2 YFSETQ come from the germline V gene. The chain's CDR3 is CASALEWTGVYEQYF. DNA of the CDR3: TGCGCCAGCGCCCTTGAATGGACAGGGGTTTACGAGCAGTACTTC.

The V call is TRBV14, the J call TRBJ2-3; D is unclear. V lost 7 bases to trimming and J lost 2 bases, with 13 bases between them. The length of the CDR3 is 14 residues. Germline CDR1 and CDR2: SGHDN and FVKESK. The CDR3 protein is CASNAYWNTDTQYF. The CDR3 coding sequence is TGTGCCAGCAACGCTTATTGGAACACAGATACGCAGTATTTT.

This clonotype occurred many times. This chain joins TRBV3-1 and TRBJ2-1; D is uncertain. There are 16 residues in the CDR3. Between the trimmed V and J ends, which lost 5 bases and 0 bases, there was a span of 14 bases. Germline V gene sequence: CDR1 LGHDT, CDR2 YNNKEL (reference sequence). This CDR3 is CASSSKGLSSYNEQFF. DNA for the CDR3: TGTGCCAGCAGCTCAAAGGGTCTAAGCTCCTACAATGAGCAGTTCTTC.

This rearrangement joins TRBV9 to TRBJ2-3; D is perhaps TRBD2 (5 bases). Germline CDR1 SGDLS, CDR2 YYNGEE. V shed 7 bases and J shed 5 bases, with 23 bases lying between them. This CDR3 spans 16 amino acids. The DNA for the CDR3 is TGTGCCAGCGGTGTGGGAGTAAGCCAGGACGTAGATACGCAGTATTTT. This codes for CASGVGVSQDVDTQYF.